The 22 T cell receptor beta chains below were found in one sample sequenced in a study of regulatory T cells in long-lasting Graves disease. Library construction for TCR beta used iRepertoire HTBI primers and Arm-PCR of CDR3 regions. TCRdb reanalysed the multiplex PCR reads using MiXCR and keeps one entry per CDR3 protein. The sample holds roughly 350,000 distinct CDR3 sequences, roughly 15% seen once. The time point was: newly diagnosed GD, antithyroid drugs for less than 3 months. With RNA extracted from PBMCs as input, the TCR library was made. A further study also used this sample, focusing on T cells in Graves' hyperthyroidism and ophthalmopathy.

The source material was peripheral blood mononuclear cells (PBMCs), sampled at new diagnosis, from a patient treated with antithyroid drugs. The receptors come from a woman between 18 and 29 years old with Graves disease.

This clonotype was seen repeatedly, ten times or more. The CDR3 is CASSPGSDPTYEQYF. The DNA for the CDR3 is TGTGCCAGCTCACCAGGCTCCGACCCAACCTACGAGCAGTACTTC. The chain has TRBV18 and TRBJ2-7; D uncertain. This CDR3 is 15 amino acids long. Trimming left V 2 bases short and J 2 bases short, with 13 bases between. Germline V gene lookup returns CDR1 KGHSH and CDR2 LQKENI.

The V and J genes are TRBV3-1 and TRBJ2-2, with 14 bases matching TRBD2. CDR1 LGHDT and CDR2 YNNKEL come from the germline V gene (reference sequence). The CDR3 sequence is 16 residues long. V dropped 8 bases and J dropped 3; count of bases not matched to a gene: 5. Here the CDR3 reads CASRRTSGGYTGELFF. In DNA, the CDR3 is TGTGCCAGCCGCCGGACTAGCGGGGGGTACACCGGGGAGCTGTTTTTT.

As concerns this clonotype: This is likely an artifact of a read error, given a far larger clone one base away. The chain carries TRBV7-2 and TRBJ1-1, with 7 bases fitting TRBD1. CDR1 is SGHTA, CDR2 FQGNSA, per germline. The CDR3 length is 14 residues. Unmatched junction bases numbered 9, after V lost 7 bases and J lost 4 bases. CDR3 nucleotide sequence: TGTGCCAGCAACTCAAACAGGGGTAGCACTGAAGCTTTCTTT. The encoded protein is CASNSNRGSTEAFF.

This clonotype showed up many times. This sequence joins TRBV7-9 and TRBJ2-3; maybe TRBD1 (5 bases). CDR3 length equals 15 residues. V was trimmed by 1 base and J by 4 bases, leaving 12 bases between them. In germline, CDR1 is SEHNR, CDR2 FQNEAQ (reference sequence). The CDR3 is CASSLGVRESDTQYF. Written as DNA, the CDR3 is TGTGCCAGCAGCTTAGGGGTCAGGGAATCAGATACGCAGTATTTT.

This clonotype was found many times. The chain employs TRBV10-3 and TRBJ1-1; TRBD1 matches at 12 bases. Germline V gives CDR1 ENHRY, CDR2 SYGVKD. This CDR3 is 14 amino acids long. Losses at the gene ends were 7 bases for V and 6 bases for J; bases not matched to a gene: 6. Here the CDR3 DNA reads TGTGCCATCACCAGGGACAGGGGGCTCTCTGAAGCTTTCTTT. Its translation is CAITRDRGLSEAFF.

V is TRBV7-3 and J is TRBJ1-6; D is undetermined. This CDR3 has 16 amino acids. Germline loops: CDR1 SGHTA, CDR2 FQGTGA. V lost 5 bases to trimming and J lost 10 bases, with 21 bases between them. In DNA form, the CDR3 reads TGTGCCAGCAGCCTGGGTGGCCCTACGGTTTCGTCACCCCTCCACTTT. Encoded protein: CASSLGGPTVSSPLHF.

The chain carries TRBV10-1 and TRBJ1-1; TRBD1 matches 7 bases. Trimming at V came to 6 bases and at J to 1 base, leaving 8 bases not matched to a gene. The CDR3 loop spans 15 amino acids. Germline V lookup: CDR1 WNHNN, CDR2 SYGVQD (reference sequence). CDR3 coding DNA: TGCGCCAGCAGGGTCCCCGGACAGGCGAACACTGAAGCTTTCTTT. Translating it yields CASRVPGQANTEAFF.

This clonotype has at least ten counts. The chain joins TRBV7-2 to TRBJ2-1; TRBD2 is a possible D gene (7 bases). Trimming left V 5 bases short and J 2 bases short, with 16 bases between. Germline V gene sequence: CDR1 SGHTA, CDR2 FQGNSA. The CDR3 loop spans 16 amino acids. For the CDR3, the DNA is TGTGCCAGCAGCAGGGGGGGGCCTAGCCCCTACAATGAGCAGTTCTTC. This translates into CASSRGGPSPYNEQFF.

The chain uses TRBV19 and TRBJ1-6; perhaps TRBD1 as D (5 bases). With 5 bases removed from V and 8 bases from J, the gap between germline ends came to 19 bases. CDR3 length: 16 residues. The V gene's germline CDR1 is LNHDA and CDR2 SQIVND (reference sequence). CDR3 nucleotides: TGTGCCAGTAGTCCCCCGGACGGCTTAGGGGATTCACCCCTCCACTTT. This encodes CASSPPDGLGDSPLHF. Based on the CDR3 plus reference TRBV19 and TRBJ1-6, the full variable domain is DGGITQSPKYLFRKEGQNVTLSCEQNLNHDAMYWYRQDPGQGLRLIYYSQIVNDFQKGDIAEGYSVSREKKESFPLTVTSAQKNPTAFYLCASSPPDGLGDSPLHFGNGTRLTVT.

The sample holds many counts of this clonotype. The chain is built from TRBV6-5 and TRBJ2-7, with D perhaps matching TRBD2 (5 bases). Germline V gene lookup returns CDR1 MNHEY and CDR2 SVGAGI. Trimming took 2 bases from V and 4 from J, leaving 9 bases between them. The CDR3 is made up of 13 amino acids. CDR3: CASSYAGLYEQYF. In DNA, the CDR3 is TGTGCCAGCAGTTACGCGGGTTTGTACGAGCAGTACTTC.

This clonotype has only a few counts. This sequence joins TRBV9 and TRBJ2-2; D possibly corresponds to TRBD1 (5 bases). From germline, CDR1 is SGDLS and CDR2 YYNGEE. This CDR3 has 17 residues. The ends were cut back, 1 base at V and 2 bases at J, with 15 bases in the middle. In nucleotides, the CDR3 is TGTGCCAGCAGCGTAACAGGCAGGGAACACAACACCGGGGAGCTGTTTTTT. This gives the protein CASSVTGREHNTGELFF.

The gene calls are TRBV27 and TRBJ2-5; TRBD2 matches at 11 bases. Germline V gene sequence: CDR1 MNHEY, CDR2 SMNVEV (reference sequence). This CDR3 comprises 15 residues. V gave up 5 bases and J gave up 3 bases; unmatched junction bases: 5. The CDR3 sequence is CASSLTSGVKETQYF. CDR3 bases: TGTGCCAGCAGTCTGACTAGCGGGGTCAAAGAGACCCAGTACTTC.

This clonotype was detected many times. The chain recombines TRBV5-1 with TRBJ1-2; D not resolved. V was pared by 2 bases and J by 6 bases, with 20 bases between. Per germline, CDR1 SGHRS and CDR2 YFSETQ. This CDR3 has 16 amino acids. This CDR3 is CASSFGPRPPTNGYTF. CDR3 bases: TGCGCCAGCAGCTTCGGTCCCCGGCCCCCAACTAATGGCTACACCTTC.

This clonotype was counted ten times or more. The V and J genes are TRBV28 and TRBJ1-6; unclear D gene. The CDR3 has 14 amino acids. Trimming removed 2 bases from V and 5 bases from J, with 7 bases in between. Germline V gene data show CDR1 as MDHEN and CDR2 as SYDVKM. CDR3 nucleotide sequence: TGTGCCAGCAGTTTAATTGACCATAATTCACCCCTCCACTTT. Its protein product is CASSLIDHNSPLHF.

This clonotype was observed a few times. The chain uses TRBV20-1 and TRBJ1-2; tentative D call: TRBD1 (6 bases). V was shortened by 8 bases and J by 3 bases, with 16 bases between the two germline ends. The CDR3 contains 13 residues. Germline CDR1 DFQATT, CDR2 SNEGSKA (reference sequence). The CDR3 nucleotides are TGCAGTACCCCCCGGGGGCCCTACTATGGCTACACCTTC. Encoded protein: CSTPRGPYYGYTF.

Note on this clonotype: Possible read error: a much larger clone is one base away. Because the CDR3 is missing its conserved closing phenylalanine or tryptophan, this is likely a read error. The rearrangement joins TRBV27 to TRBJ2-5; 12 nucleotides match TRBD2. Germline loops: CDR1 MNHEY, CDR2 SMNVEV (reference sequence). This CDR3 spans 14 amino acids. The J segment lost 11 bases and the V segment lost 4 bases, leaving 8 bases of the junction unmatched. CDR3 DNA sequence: TGTGCCAGCAGTTACACTAGCGGGAGGATCCTTCAGTACCTC. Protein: CASSYTSGRILQYL.

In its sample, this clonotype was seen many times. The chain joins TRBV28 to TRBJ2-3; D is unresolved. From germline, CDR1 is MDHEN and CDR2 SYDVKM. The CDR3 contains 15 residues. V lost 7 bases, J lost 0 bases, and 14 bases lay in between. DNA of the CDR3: TGTGCCAGCACCCGGTTGACCCCTAGCACAGATACGCAGTATTTT. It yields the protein CASTRLTPSTDTQYF.

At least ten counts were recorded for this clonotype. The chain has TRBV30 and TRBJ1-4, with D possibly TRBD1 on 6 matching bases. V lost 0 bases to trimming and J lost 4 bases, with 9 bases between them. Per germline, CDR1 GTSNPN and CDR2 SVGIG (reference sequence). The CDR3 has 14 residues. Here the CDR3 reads CAWSVFRGNEKLFF. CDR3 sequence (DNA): TGTGCCTGGAGTGTATTCAGGGGTAATGAAAAACTGTTTTTT. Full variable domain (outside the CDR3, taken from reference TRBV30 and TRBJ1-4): SQTIHQWPATLVQPVGSPLSLECTVEGTSNPNLYWYRQAAGRGLQLLFYSVGIGQISSEVPQNLSASRPQDRQFILSSKKLLLSDSGFYLCAWSVFRGNEKLFFGSGTQLSVL.

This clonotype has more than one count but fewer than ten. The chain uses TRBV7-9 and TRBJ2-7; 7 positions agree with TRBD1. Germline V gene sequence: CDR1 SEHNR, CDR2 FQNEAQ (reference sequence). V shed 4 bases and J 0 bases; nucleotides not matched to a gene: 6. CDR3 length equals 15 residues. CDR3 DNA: TGTGCCAGCAGCTCGGGGACAGTCGTCTCCTACGAGCAGTACTTC. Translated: CASSSGTVVSYEQYF. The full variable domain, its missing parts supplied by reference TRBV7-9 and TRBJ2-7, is DTGVSQNPRHKITKRGQNVTFRCDPISEHNRLYWYRQTLGQGPEFLTYFQNEAQLEKSRLLSDRFSAERPKGSFSTLEIQRTEQGDSAMYLCASSSGTVVSYEQYFGPGTRLTVT.

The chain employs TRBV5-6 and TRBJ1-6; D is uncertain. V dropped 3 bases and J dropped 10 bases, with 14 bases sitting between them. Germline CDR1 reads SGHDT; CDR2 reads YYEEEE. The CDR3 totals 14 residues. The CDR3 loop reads CASSYRTEGSPLHF. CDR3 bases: TGTGCCAGCAGCTACCGGACGGAGGGCTCACCCCTCCACTTT.

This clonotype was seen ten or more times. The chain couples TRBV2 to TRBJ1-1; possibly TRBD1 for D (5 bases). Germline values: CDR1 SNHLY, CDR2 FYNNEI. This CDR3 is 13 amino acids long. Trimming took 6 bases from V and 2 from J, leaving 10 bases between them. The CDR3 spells CASSVGVNTEAFF. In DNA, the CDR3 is TGTGCCAGCAGCGTAGGGGTAAACACTGAAGCTTTCTTT.

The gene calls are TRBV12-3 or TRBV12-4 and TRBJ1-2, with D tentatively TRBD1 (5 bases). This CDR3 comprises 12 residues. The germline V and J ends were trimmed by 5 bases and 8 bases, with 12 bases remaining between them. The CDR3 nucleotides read TGTGCCAGCAGTAAAGACGGGGGGGGCTACACCTTC. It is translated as CASSKDGGGYTF.